Presented here are 18 T cell receptor beta chains from one specimen sequenced in a study of radiotherapy plus CTLA-4 blockade in lung cancer. Sequenced by immunoSEQ multiplex PCR; TCRdb stores in-frame clones only, minus some. Here the sample spans 90,000 to 100,000 clones, 65% to 75% being singletons. The source material was peripheral blood, sampled from a patient treated with radiotherapy plus ipilimumab. These receptors were taken from a human donor with non-small cell lung cancer who had a partial response to radiotherapy plus ipilimumab. Some clones in this sample may be carry-over from other donors' samples.

The chain combines TRBV18 with TRBJ1-1; D is ambiguous. The CDR3 runs 14 residues. Germline V lookup: CDR1 KGHSH, CDR2 LQKENI. V lost 2 bases to trimming and J lost 3 bases, with 10 bases between them. CDR3 loop: CASSPEGSHTEAFF. Written as DNA, the CDR3 is TGTGCCAGCTCACCAGAGGGATCTCACACTGAAGCTTTCTTT.

The V call is TRBV7-8, the J call TRBJ1-2, with 8 bases identical to TRBD1. J lost 3 bases, V lost 5 bases, and 2 bases had no gene match. CDR1 is SGHVS and CDR2 is FQNEAQ in the germline V gene. The CDR3 runs to 13 residues. The chain's CDR3 is CASSGQGYYGYTF. The CDR3 DNA follows: TGTGCCAGCAGCGGACAGGGATACTATGGCTACACCTTC.

This chain links TRBV18 with TRBJ1-1, with D perhaps TRBD1 (5 bases). The ends were cut back, 3 bases at V and 8 bases at J, with 10 bases in the middle. The germline CDR1 and CDR2 sequences are KGHSH and LQKENI. This CDR3 contains 12 residues. Written as DNA, the CDR3 is TGTGCCAGCTCACCGGTTTCAGGGGAAGCTTTCTTT. Amino acid sequence: CASSPVSGEAFF.

The V call is TRBV7-9, the J call TRBJ1-3; D call uncertain. The V end lost 2 bases, the J end lost 3 bases, and 5 bases lay between the germline ends. The CDR3 length is 13 residues. Germline V lookup: CDR1 SEHNR, CDR2 FQNEAQ (reference sequence). The CDR3 DNA reads as TGTGCCAGCAGCTTATTCAGTGGAAACACCATATATTTT. Its translation is CASSLFSGNTIYF.

This clone was detected a few times. The DNA of the CDR3 is TGTGCCAGCAGCAAAGGGGGGACAGGGGAATATGGCTACACCTTC. It specifies CASSKGGTGEYGYTF. This chain joins TRBV7-2 and TRBJ1-2; 10 positions agree with TRBD1. The V gene end was trimmed by 5 bases and the J gene end by 5 bases; junction bases not matched to a gene: 8. The CDR3 totals 15 residues. The V gene's germline CDR1 is SGHTA and CDR2 FQGNSA. The variable domain in full, completed from reference TRBV7-2 and TRBJ1-2, reads GAGVSQSPSNKVTEKGKDVELRCDPISGHTALYWYRQSLGQGLEFLIYFQGNSAPDKSGLPSDRFSAERTGGSVSTLTIQRTQQEDSAVYLCASSKGGTGEYGYTFGSGTRLTVV.

The chain is built from TRBV28 and TRBJ1-6; D remains ambiguous. Germline lookup yields CDR1 MDHEN and CDR2 SYDVKM. The V end lost 2 bases, the J end lost 10 bases, and 21 bases lay between the germline ends. The length of the CDR3 is 17 residues. CDR3 in amino acids: CASSLLSDFSGHSPLHF. CDR3 sequence (DNA): TGTGCCAGCAGTTTACTGTCGGACTTCTCAGGCCACTCACCCCTCCACTTT.

The chain uses TRBV2 and TRBJ2-7, with D unclear. Germline assignment: CDR1 SNHLY and CDR2 FYNNEI. Trimming left V 6 bases short and J 9 bases short, with 18 bases between. The CDR3 has 13 amino acids. The CDR3: CASSGSELPGQYF. CDR3 DNA: TGTGCCAGCAGCGGTAGTGAACTGCCAGGGCAGTACTTC.

This clone was picked up one time. The gene calls are TRBV7-6 and TRBJ2-7, with 8 nucleotides matching TRBD1. This CDR3 is built from 15 residues. Germline assignment: CDR1 SGHVS and CDR2 FNYEAQ. The J segment lost 3 bases and the V segment lost 1 base, leaving 5 bases of the junction unmatched. CDR3 amino acids: CASSLGQGAFYEQYF. DNA for the CDR3: TGTGCCAGCAGCTTAGGGCAGGGGGCTTTCTACGAGCAGTACTTC.

V is TRBV19 and J is TRBJ1-4; D is uncertain. CDR1 is LNHDA, CDR2 SQIVND, per germline (reference sequence). The CDR3 extends over 14 amino acids. V was clipped by 6 bases and J by 8 bases, with 16 bases between them. CDR3 in amino acids: CASRRTGFKEKLFF. CDR3 coding DNA: TGTGCCAGTAGAAGGACTGGCTTTAAGGAAAAACTGTTTTTT.

A few counts support this clone. The chain couples TRBV2 to TRBJ2-7; a weak D match, TRBD2 (5 bases). V lost 4 bases, J lost 4 bases, and 11 bases lay in between. CDR3 size: 13 residues. Germline CDR1 SNHLY, CDR2 FYNNEI. CDR3 sequence reads: CASSGGSGYEQYF. CDR3 coding DNA: TGTGCCAGCAGTGGTGGGAGTGGGTACGAGCAGTACTTC.

This chain connects TRBV5-8 to TRBJ2-1, with 11 bases fitting TRBD2. Germline-derived CDR1 and CDR2 are SGHTS and YDEGEE. The CDR3 spans 19 residues. V dropped 0 bases and J dropped 4; count of bases not matched to a gene: 12. CDR3 bases: TGTGCCAGCAGCTTGGACAGGTTACTGGCTAGCGGGAGGTACAATGAGCAGTTCTTC. This sequence encodes CASSLDRLLASGRYNEQFF.

The chain recombines TRBV7-2 with TRBJ2-7; no definite D call. This CDR3 is 14 amino acids long. V lost 4 bases and J 2 bases, leaving 12 bases between the germline ends. Germline V gene sequence: CDR1 SGHTA, CDR2 FQGNSA. CDR3 sequence: CASSSAAAAYEQYF. The CDR3 DNA sequence: TGTGCCAGCAGCTCGGCGGCGGCAGCCTACGAGCAGTACTTC.

This chain joins TRBV9 and TRBJ2-3, with 9 positions matching TRBD2. V lost 8 bases and J lost 2; bases outside the gene matches: 12. This CDR3 is 16 amino acids long. Germline CDR1 is SGDLS and CDR2 is YYNGEE. CDR3 DNA sequence: TGTGCCAGTTCCAAAGAGGGCGGGGGGGTCACAGATACGCAGTATTTT. It codes for CASSKEGGGVTDTQYF.

The V gene is TRBV7-7, the J gene TRBJ2-5; 9 nucleotides line up with TRBD1. V trimming: 2 bases; J trimming: 5 bases; junction bases outside the gene matches: 9. Germline V gives CDR1 SSHAT, CDR2 FNYEAQ (reference sequence). This CDR3 comprises 16 residues. This CDR3 is CASSLMGQGGVETQYF. The DNA for the CDR3 is TGTGCCAGCAGCTTAATGGGACAGGGAGGAGTGGAGACCCAGTACTTC. The complete variable domain, with remaining parts taken from reference TRBV7-7 and TRBJ2-5, reads GAGVSQSPRYKVTKRGQDVTLRCDPISSHATLYWYQQALGQGPEFLTYFNYEAQPDKSGLPSDRFSAERPEGSISTLTIQRTEQRDSAMYRCASSLMGQGGVETQYFGPGTRLLVL.

This chain joins TRBV10-1 and TRBJ2-7; tentatively, D is TRBD2 (5 bases). Deletions cut 6 bases from V and 3 bases from J, with 15 bases between. Germline CDR1 is WNHNN and CDR2 is SYGVQD (reference sequence). The CDR3 contains 14 residues. CDR3 nucleotide sequence: TGCGCCAGCAGCTCCCCCGCGGGTAGCTACGAGCAGTACTTC. It yields the protein CASSSPAGSYEQYF.

CDR3 DNA sequence: TGTGCCAGCAGCGGACACCTGGCGAACACCGGGGAGCTGTTTTTT. Protein sequence: CASSGHLANTGELFF. The J gene is TRBJ2-2, the V gene TRBV2, with D perhaps matching TRBD1 (5 bases). CDR3 length: 15 residues. CDR1 is SNHLY and CDR2 is FYNNEI in the germline V gene. V lost 6 bases to trimming and J lost 0 bases, with 11 bases between them.

The chain combines TRBV2 with TRBJ1-6, with D unresolved. The ends were cut back, 7 bases at V and 5 bases at J, with 15 bases in the middle. The CDR3 is 15 amino acids. Germline values: CDR1 SNHLY, CDR2 FYNNEI. The CDR3 loop reads CASNGGLRDNSPLHF. In DNA, the CDR3 is TGTGCCAGCAATGGAGGGTTGCGGGATAATTCACCCCTCCACTTT.

This clone was recorded a few times. The genes are TRBV19 and TRBJ1-2; no clear D. Germline V CDR1 and CDR2: LNHDA, SQIVND (reference sequence). The germline V and J ends were trimmed by 6 bases and 5 bases, with 13 bases remaining between them. The CDR3 is 13 amino acids. Written as DNA, the CDR3 is TGTGCCAGTAGACCCGACCGGCGGTATGGCTACACCTTC. Residues: CASRPDRRYGYTF.